Below are 6 T cell receptor beta chains sequenced from a single sample in a study of cytomegalovirus exposure and HLA in healthy donors (dated by TCRdb to 2015 to 2018). Library preparation employed the immunoSEQ multiplex PCR assay. Not all clones reach the TCRdb copy of this immuneACCESS table, which keeps in-frame sequences only. Checked studies attribute under half of the gap to unresolved V genes and leave the rest unexplained. Across this sample there are approximately 98,000 clones, with nearly 97% seen only once. The ten top clones hold roughly 0.7% of the sample. Sequencing was done on a sample of PBMCs. Receptors originate from a woman in her late teens or twenties in good health and CMV-seronegative.

This chain connects TRBV18 to TRBJ2-5; 7 bases match TRBD1. The CDR3 spans 16 residues. With V trimmed by 3 bases and J by 5 bases, 12 bases remained unmatched. Looked up from germline, CDR1 is KGHSH and CDR2 is LQKENI. The CDR3 reads CASSPVTGSFLETQYF. DNA of the CDR3: TGTGCCAGCTCACCTGTGACAGGGTCGTTCCTCGAGACCCAGTACTTC.

This clone was recorded only once. This sequence joins TRBV27 and TRBJ1-6; 9 bases agree with TRBD1. The length of the CDR3 is 15 residues. Germline lookup yields CDR1 MNHEY and CDR2 SMNVEV (reference sequence). The V segment lost 6 bases and the J segment 6 bases; nucleotides outside the gene matches: 6. The CDR3: CASSTGTGPNSPLHF. The CDR3 nucleotides read TGTGCCAGCAGCACCGGGACAGGGCCTAATTCACCCCTCCACTTT.

The V and J genes are TRBV5-4 and TRBJ1-4; D possibly corresponds to TRBD1 (6 bases). CDR3 size: 15 residues. The V gene's germline CDR1 is SGHNT and CDR2 YYREEE (reference sequence). V dropped 0 bases and J dropped 4 bases, with 10 bases sitting between them. DNA for the CDR3: TGTGCCAGCAGCTTGGGAGGGACAAGTAATGAAAAACTGTTTTTT. Amino acids: CASSLGGTSNEKLFF.

V usage is TRBV28 and J usage is TRBJ2-2; 10 nucleotides line up with TRBD2. Germline-derived CDR1 and CDR2 are MDHEN and SYDVKM. The CDR3 runs 18 residues. V shed 5 bases, J shed 5 bases, and the junction held 14 bases outside the gene matches. CDR3 region: CASSAMTGMTSGTGELFF. CDR3 DNA sequence: TGTGCCAGCAGTGCCATGACGGGGATGACTAGCGGGACCGGGGAGCTGTTTTTT.

The chain employs TRBV28 and TRBJ1-1; a weak D match, TRBD1 (6 bases). In germline, CDR1 is MDHEN, CDR2 SYDVKM. V lost 3 bases to trimming and J lost 0 bases, with 8 bases between them. This CDR3 is 14 amino acids long. Here the CDR3 reads CASSLGHLNTEAFF. The CDR3 DNA reads TGTGCCAGCAGTTTGGGACACCTGAACACTGAAGCTTTCTTT.

The chain recombines TRBV5-1 with TRBJ1-1; possibly TRBD1 for D (5 bases). Germline assignment: CDR1 SGHRS and CDR2 YFSETQ. Trimming removed 4 bases from V and 6 bases from J, with 19 bases in between. The CDR3 is 15 residues long. The CDR3 DNA reads TGCGCCAGCAGCGCCGTGGGAACGGACAAGGCTGAAGCTTTCTTT. As protein: CASSAVGTDKAEAFF.